This is a list of T cell receptor beta chains from one sample in a study of blood T cell repertoires in COVID-19. Generated by immunoSEQ multiplex PCR, the TCRdb table keeps only in-frame clones and is missing some. The profile shows 50,000 to 70,000 clones, around 84% of them singletons. The sample taken for sequencing was peripheral blood. Receptors originate from a man aged 65-85 years with active COVID-19. Both conserved end residues are part of each CDR3. Each record gives: J gene, V gene, CDR3 length, clone size, D gene, CDR3 DNA, CDR3 protein. The D gene is left open where the match is weak. Clone size is stated in some rows and not others, as once, few, many or a class when expanded.

J gene: TRBJ1-2; V gene: TRBV5-1; CDR3 length: 15; clone size: .; D gene: .; CDR3 DNA: TGCGCCAGCAGCCCCGGGCAGGGGTCGAACTATGGCTACACCTTC; CDR3 protein: CASSPGQGSNYGYTF
J gene: TRBJ2-7; V gene: TRBV4-1; CDR3 length: 16; clone size: .; D gene: TRBD1; CDR3 DNA: TGCGCCAGCAGCCAGGCTGAGGGACAGGTCTCCTACGAGCAGTACTTC; CDR3 protein: CASSQAEGQVSYEQYF
J gene: TRBJ2-5; V gene: TRBV3-1/TRBV3-2; CDR3 length: 13; clone size: .; D gene: .; CDR3 DNA: TGTGCCACCAGGGGATGGGGCCGGGAGACCCAGTACTTC; CDR3 protein: CATRGWGRETQYF
J gene: TRBJ2-1; V gene: TRBV11-2; CDR3 length: 15; clone size: .; D gene: .; CDR3 DNA: TGTGCCAGCAGCTTGGGGTGGGAGAGGCAAGATGAGCAGTTCTTC; CDR3 protein: CASSLGWERQDEQFF
J gene: TRBJ1-1; V gene: TRBV5-4; CDR3 length: 15; clone size: .; D gene: .; CDR3 DNA: TGTGCCAGCAGCCGGAGTGAGGTAGGGAACACTGAAGCTTTCTTT; CDR3 protein: CASSRSEVGNTEAFF
J gene: TRBJ2-3; V gene: TRBV5-1; CDR3 length: 15; clone size: .; D gene: .; CDR3 DNA: TGCGCCAGCAGCTCGCGCGGGGGCGCGGCAGATACGCAGTATTTT; CDR3 protein: CASSSRGGAADTQYF
J gene: TRBJ1-1; V gene: TRBV7-2; CDR3 length: 13; clone size: .; D gene: TRBD1; CDR3 DNA: TGTGCCAGCAGCCAAATAGGACAGGGCATGGCTTTCTTT; CDR3 protein: CASSQIGQGMAFF
J gene: TRBJ1-1; V gene: TRBV6-5; CDR3 length: 12; clone size: .; D gene: .; CDR3 DNA: TGTGCCAGCACCCGCCTTGGAGCTGAAGCTTTCTTT; CDR3 protein: CASTRLGAEAFF
J gene: TRBJ2-6; V gene: TRBV19; CDR3 length: 17; clone size: once; D gene: .; CDR3 DNA: TGTGCCAGTAGTGTGGACTCGCCTGGCTCTGGGGCCAACGTCCTGACTTTC; CDR3 protein: CASSVDSPGSGANVLTF
J gene: TRBJ2-3; V gene: TRBV29-1; CDR3 length: 15; clone size: .; D gene: .; CDR3 DNA: TGCAGCGTTGCATCGGGACACATATCCACAGATACGCAGTATTTT; CDR3 protein: CSVASGHISTDTQYF
J gene: TRBJ2-2; V gene: TRBV20-1; CDR3 length: 11; clone size: few; D gene: .; CDR3 DNA: TGCAGTGCTAGTCGGGGTGGGGAGCTGTTTTTT; CDR3 protein: CSASRGGELFF
J gene: TRBJ2-7; V gene: TRBV19; CDR3 length: 13; clone size: once; D gene: .; CDR3 DNA: TGTGCCAGTAGAAATCAGGGGTCCTACGAGCAGTACTTC; CDR3 protein: CASRNQGSYEQYF
J gene: TRBJ2-6; V gene: TRBV19; CDR3 length: 16; clone size: .; D gene: .; CDR3 DNA: TGTGCCAGTAGCGTGGGACACCTCTCTGGGGCCAACGTCCTGACTTTC; CDR3 protein: CASSVGHLSGANVLTF